The source of this T cell receptor beta chain is a study of blood T cells in healthy people across ages. The use of a sample-barcoded 5' primer and a J-beta primer mix characterized a second PCR of about 7 to 12 cycles. TCRdb used MiXCR to reprocess the 5' RACE reads, holding one entry per CDR3 protein. The sample lists around 790,000 distinct CDR3 sequences, about 42% occurring once. The CDR3 has 13 residues. CDR1 ENHRY and CDR2 SYGVKD come from the germline V gene. With 5 bases clipped from V and 4 bases from J, the junction kept 4 bases outside the gene matches. Each individual donor underwent a draw of approximately 10 milliliters of peripheral blood.

The receptor's source is a man between 60 and 75 years old in good health. The sequencing sample was made of blood. The chain uses TRBV10-3 and TRBJ2-5; 7 nucleotides agree with TRBD2. This chain's CDR3 is CAISREAGETQYF. In DNA form, the CDR3 reads TGTGCCATCAGTCGGGAGGCAGGAGAGACCCAGTACTTC.